This record looks at one T cell receptor beta chain sequence and its context. Its antigen is as yet unknown. The data were taken from a study of naive and memory T cell subsets. Points from the study as a whole: A few larger clonotypes appeared in naive repertoires, especially CD8, possibly memory cells re-expressing CD45RA. Gini index rose across naive, CM, EM and EMRA in CD4 and CD8.

Both TRBC1 and TRBC2 were covered by a beta constant-region primer of two equimolar oligonucleotides. Four rounds of PCR amplified the ligated cDNA using nested alpha and beta constant-region primers plus SP2. Ligation attached a single-stranded oligonucleotide with a 12-nucleotide UMI and the SP2 primer to the cDNA 3' end. TCRdb passed the UMI-ligation and nested PCR reads through MiXCR, listing each CDR3 protein once. This sample carries roughly 100,000 distinct CDR3 sequences, about 14% of them seen once, and the ten largest clones take around 2.7%. From germline, CDR1 is SNHLY and CDR2 FYNNEI. The CDR3 runs 13 residues. Trimming shortened V by 6 bases and J by 1 base, and 9 bases separated the two germline ends.

The chain carries TRBV2 and TRBJ1-2, with D perhaps matching TRBD1 (5 bases). Sequences were obtained from naive CD8+ T cells from blood. The clonotype originates from a human donor in good health. The CDR3 nucleotides read TGTGCCAGCAGGCCCAGGGTTAACTATGGCTACACCTTC. It encodes CASRPRVNYGYTF.